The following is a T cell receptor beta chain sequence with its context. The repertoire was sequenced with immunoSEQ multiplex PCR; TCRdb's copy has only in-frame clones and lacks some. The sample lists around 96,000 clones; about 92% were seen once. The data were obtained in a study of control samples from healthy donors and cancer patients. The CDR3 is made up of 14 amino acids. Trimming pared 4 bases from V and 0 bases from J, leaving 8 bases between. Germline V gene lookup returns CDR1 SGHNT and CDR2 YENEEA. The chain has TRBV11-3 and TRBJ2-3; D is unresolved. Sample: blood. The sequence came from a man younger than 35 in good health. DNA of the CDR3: TGTGCCAGCAGCTCCGGAGTCAGCACAGATACGCAGTATTTT. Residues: CASSSGVSTDTQYF.